The table lists the clone carrying this TCR beta chain with many counts. No antigen is known for it. This sample is part of a study of identical twins. Template switching created a universal primer site, and the cDNA included unique molecular identifiers. Each CDR3 protein gets one entry after TCRdb re-called the 5' RACE reads with MiXCR. This sample yields more than 350,000 distinct CDR3 sequences, of which approximately 9.1% are seen a single time; under 10% belongs to the top ten. Broader study findings: Beta out-of-frame twin sharing showed a weaker excess.

This CDR3 comprises 13 residues. CDR1 and CDR2 (germline): LNHNV, YYDKDF (reference sequence). Unmatched junction bases numbered 1, after V lost 1 base and J lost 5 bases. The sequence was obtained from a woman in her fifties or sixties in good health. V is TRBV15 and J is TRBJ2-5; 7 positions match TRBD1. Sequencing was performed on naive T cells sorted from blood. CDR3 DNA sequence: TGTGCCACCAGCAGAGGACAGGGTGAGACCCAGTACTTC. Translating gives CATSRGQGETQYF. The full variable domain, completed using reference TRBV15 and TRBJ2-5, is DAMVIQNPRYQVTQFGKPVTLSCSQTLNHNVMYWYQQKSSQAPKLLFHYYDKDFNNEADTPDNFQSRRPNTSFCFLDIRSPGLGDTAMYLCATSRGQGETQYFGPGTRLLVL.